These 9 T cell receptor beta chains came from one sample sequenced in a study of control samples from healthy donors and cancer patients. Libraries were prepared by immunoSEQ multiplex PCR; TCRdb keeps only in-frame clonotypes and omits some of them. The sample contains 150,000 to 160,000 clones, nearly 95% of which appear only once. The source material was blood. The receptors shown here come from a man aged 50 to 59 in good health.

The chain is built from TRBV9 and TRBJ2-2; 7 positions match TRBD1. This CDR3 has 15 residues. Germline V gives CDR1 SGDLS, CDR2 YYNGEE. After removal of 5 bases from V and 4 bases from J, the junction contained 8 bases not matched to a gene. The DNA for the CDR3 is TGTGCCAGCAGAGATCCCGGGACAGTCACCGGGGAGCTGTTTTTT. It yields the protein CASRDPGTVTGELFF.

The rearrangement links TRBV21-1 to TRBJ1-4; TRBD1, the table's D call, lacks a check against the DNA. TRBV21-1 is described as a pseudogene. There are 17 residues in the CDR3. DNA of the CDR3: TGTGCCAGCAGCAAAAAGCAACTGGGACAGGGAGCGGAAAAACTGTTTTTT. Its protein is CASSKKQLGQGAEKLFF.

The chain is built from TRBV11-3 and TRBJ2-3; TRBD2 aligns across 12 bases. The CDR3 loop spans 16 amino acids. Germline CDR1 reads SGHNT; CDR2 reads YENEEA. The V gene end was trimmed by 5 bases and the J gene end by 0 bases; junction bases not matched to a gene: 3. This CDR3 reads CASSTGLAGSTDTQYF. The DNA for the CDR3 is TGTGCCAGCAGCACTGGACTAGCGGGAAGCACAGATACGCAGTATTTT.

V usage is TRBV27 and J usage is TRBJ2-2, with D perhaps matching TRBD2 (6 bases). V was pared by 10 bases and J by 3 bases, with 18 bases between. The CDR3 consists of 15 residues. Germline CDR1 and CDR2: MNHEY and SMNVEV (reference sequence). In DNA, the CDR3 is TGTGCCACCCGATGGGGCGGGGCCGACACCGGGGAGCTGTTTTTT. Its translation is CATRWGGADTGELFF.

The V call is TRBV7-2, the J call TRBJ2-3; 9 nucleotides line up with TRBD2. The J segment lost 5 bases and the V segment lost 8 bases, leaving 8 bases of the junction unmatched. The CDR3 has 14 amino acids. Germline assignment: CDR1 SGHTA and CDR2 FQGNSA. In DNA form, the CDR3 reads TGTGCCAGCCGCAGACTAGCGGCAGTAGATACGCAGTATTTT. Translated, it gives CASRRLAAVDTQYF.

The V and J genes are TRBV28 and TRBJ1-2; D is unclear. The CDR3 is 12 residues long. The ends were cut back, 6 bases at V and 4 bases at J, with 9 bases in the middle. Germline V gives CDR1 MDHEN, CDR2 SYDVKM. The CDR3 reads CASSRMGYGYTF. The CDR3 DNA reads TGTGCCAGCAGCCGGATGGGCTATGGCTACACCTTC.

This clone was seen only once. V and J are TRBV5-5 and TRBJ1-5; possible D gene TRBD1, 6 bases. The CDR3 is 17 amino acids. V lost 0 bases and J 5 bases, leaving 18 bases between the germline ends. From germline, CDR1 is SGHKS and CDR2 YYEKEE (reference sequence). The DNA of the CDR3 is TGTGCCAGCAGCTTGGACGCACCAAACAGGGTGGATCAGCCCCAGCATTTT. Amino acids: CASSLDAPNRVDQPQHF.

This clone was found once. The chain combines TRBV12-3 or TRBV12-4 with TRBJ1-4; D not certain. V gave up 1 base and J gave up 8 bases, with 2 bases separating them. CDR3 length: 11 residues. The CDR3 here is CASSLVEKLFF. Here the CDR3 DNA reads TGTGCCAGCAGTTTAGTCGAAAAACTGTTTTTT.

This clone was recorded only once. V is TRBV7-9 and J is TRBJ1-1, with TRBD1 matching 7 bases. Germline CDR1 and CDR2: SEHNR and FQNEAQ (reference sequence). After removal of 6 bases from V and 4 bases from J, the junction contained 8 bases not matched to a gene. The CDR3 extends over 14 amino acids. The DNA of the CDR3 is TGTGCCAGCAGTCGTCAGGCAGGGGGCACTGAAGCTTTCTTT. As protein: CASSRQAGGTEAFF. Complete variable domain (other parts from reference TRBV7-9 and TRBJ1-1): DTGVSQNPRHKITKRGQNVTFRCDPISEHNRLYWYRQTLGQGPEFLTYFQNEAQLEKSRLLSDRFSAERPKGSFSTLEIQRTEQGDSAMYLCASSRQAGGTEAFFGQGTRLTVV.